Listed here are 4 T cell receptor beta chains from one sample, sequenced in a study of radiotherapy plus CTLA-4 blockade in lung cancer. Sequenced by immunoSEQ multiplex PCR; TCRdb stores in-frame clones only, minus some. Of 100,000 or so clones in the sample, roughly 80% were seen once. Sequenced material: peripheral blood, taken from a patient treated with radiotherapy plus ipilimumab. The origin of the receptors is a human donor with non-small cell lung cancer that progressed on radiotherapy plus ipilimumab.

V gene TRBV5-1 combines with J gene TRBJ2-7; 11 nucleotides line up with TRBD1. Germline assignment: CDR1 SGHRS and CDR2 YFSETQ. There are 15 residues in the CDR3. After removal of 6 bases from V and 5 bases from J, the junction contained 10 bases not matched to a gene. The DNA of the CDR3 is TGCGCCAGCACCCGCGGGGACAGGGGGGGCCACGAGCAGTACTTC. Protein: CASTRGDRGGHEQYF.

The CDR3 region has the DNA TGTGCCAGTAGTATACCACAACAGGGGGCTGGCAATCAGCCCCAGCATTTT. Translating it yields CASSIPQQGAGNQPQHF. The J gene is TRBJ1-5, the V gene TRBV19, with TRBD1 identical over 9 bases. This CDR3 comprises 17 residues. V was pared by 2 bases and J by 2 bases, with 7 bases of the junction left unmatched. Germline CDR1 is LNHDA and CDR2 is SQIVND (reference sequence).

This chain connects TRBV9 to TRBJ2-1; 7 nucleotides agree with TRBD2. The CDR3 covers 17 residues. The germline V gene encodes CDR1 SGDLS and CDR2 YYNGEE. V lost 3 bases, J lost 5 bases, and 14 bases stayed unmatched. CDR3 nucleotide sequence: TGTGCCAGCAGCGCCCACCGCTGGGCGGGAGAGGACAATGAGCAGTTCTTC. This sequence encodes CASSAHRWAGEDNEQFF.

The chain couples TRBV5-4 to TRBJ2-3, with 10 nucleotides matching TRBD2. The CDR3 is 15 residues long. J gave up 6 bases and V 4 bases, and 8 bases lay outside the gene matches. The V gene's germline CDR1 is SGHNT and CDR2 YYREEE (reference sequence). CDR3 coding DNA: TGTGCCAGCAGCCTAAGGACTAGCGGCATCGATACGCAGTATTTT. Its translation: CASSLRTSGIDTQYF.